Reported below is one T cell receptor beta chain. What it binds is unknown. The source of the sample is a study of shared clonotypes between healthy human individuals. For the study at large: The study drew on two women and a few men aged 18 to 49 as donors. Study observations and caveats: The study drew on few donors, limiting represented genetic and exposure-history diversity. Relative to clonotypes present in all four donors, those not shared had lower generation probabilities. Exclusively blood specimens were collected; tissue repertoires likely differ.

Produced via immunoSEQ multiplex PCR; TCRdb's table is partial and in-frame only. Altogether 1,400,000 or so clones are present, approximately 98.5% being singletons, with the ten largest covering about 0.34%. Germline-derived CDR1 and CDR2 are SEHNR and FQNEAQ (reference sequence). V shed 5 bases and J shed 5 bases, with 18 bases lying between them. This CDR3 is 15 amino acids long. The chain employs TRBV7-9 and TRBJ2-5; D assignment may be TRBD1 or TRBD2 (6 bases each). The material sequenced was naive CD4+ T cells sorted from blood. Noted subset: CD45RA+ positively selected. The TCR originated in a man in his thirties or forties in good health. CDR3 region: CASSPLQGGTETQYF. CDR3 DNA: TGTGCCAGCAGCCCGCTACAGGGAGGCACGGAGACCCAGTACTTC.